Sequencing of this TCR beta chain was carried out in a study of T cell clones after liver transplantation. Sequenced by immunoSEQ multiplex PCR; TCRdb stores in-frame clones only, minus some. The data show some 70,000 clones, roughly 80% seen once. This clonotype was obtained from a human donor who received a liver transplant. Sequencing was performed on CD4+ T cells from blood, taken before liver transplant.

The CDR3 region is CASSPLHIGQGGYEQYF. In DNA form, the CDR3 reads TGTGCCAGCTCACCTTTACATATTGGGCAGGGAGGCTACGAGCAGTACTTC. The chain carries TRBV18 and TRBJ2-7; perhaps TRBD2 as D (6 bases). CDR1 is KGHSH, CDR2 LQKENI, per germline. The CDR3 loop spans 17 amino acids. V shed 3 bases and J shed 3 bases, with 21 bases lying between them. Together with reference TRBV18 and TRBJ2-7, the CDR3 gives the full variable domain: NAGVMQNPRHLVRRRGQEARLRCSPMKGHSHVYWYRQLPEEGLKFMVYLQKENIIDESGMPKERFSAEFPKEGPSILRIQQVVRGDSAAYFCASSPLHIGQGGYEQYFGPGTRLTVT.